The entry below describes one T cell receptor (beta chain). Only in-frame clones appear in the TCRdb table, and some are missing; sequencing was by immunoSEQ multiplex PCR. Of 60,000 to 85,000 clones listed, approximately 88% are singletons. The sample is drawn from a study of OX40 agonist ivuxolimab in advanced cancers. The CDR3 is made up of 14 amino acids. V shed 1 base and J shed 4 bases, with 8 bases lying between them. Germline V CDR1 and CDR2: KGHSH, LQKENI. This sequence was found in an adult with an advanced solid tumor such as melanoma, head and neck, liver or kidney cancer. This chain connects TRBV18 to TRBJ1-5; D possibly corresponds to TRBD1 (6 bases). The sequenced sample was CD4+ or CD8+ T cells sorted from blood, obtained in a trial of the OX40 agonist ivuxolimab. DNA for the CDR3: TGTGCCAGCTCACCACGGACAGCTAATCAGCCCCAGCATTTT. The encoded protein is CASSPRTANQPQHF.